The entry that follows covers one T cell receptor (beta chain) sequence. The sample comes from a study of CD8 T cells in Susac syndrome. RNA totalling roughly 0.45 to 1 ug underwent reverse transcription with random hexamers. TCRdb redid the calling of the immunoSEQ multiplex PCR reads with MiXCR, one entry per CDR3 protein. The sample has 150,000 or so distinct CDR3 sequences, approximately 95% seen once. Germline V gives CDR1 MNHEY, CDR2 SMNVEV (reference sequence). The length of the CDR3 is 13 residues. The ends were cut back, 6 bases at V and 5 bases at J, with 13 bases in the middle. V and J are TRBV27 and TRBJ1-1, with a weak D call TRBD1 (6 bases). The source material was CD4+ T cells from PBMCs. This sequence originates from a human donor with multiple sclerosis. The CDR3 reads CASSQGLLTEAFF. The CDR3 coding sequence is TGTGCCAGCAGCCAGGGGTTATTGACTGAAGCTTTCTTT.